This T cell receptor beta chain emerged from a study of vaccination effects on CD4 cells after COVID-19. About the research overall: Two-dose BNT162b2 or mRNA-1273 vaccination was given to participants.

TCRdb keeps only in-frame clones here, not all; method: immunoSEQ multiplex PCR. The sample shows under 35,000 clones, about two thirds of them seen only once. This clone was observed a handful of times. As yet, its antigen is unknown. Trimming took off 5 bases at V and 4 bases at J, with 16 bases between the two ends. Germline V gene data show CDR1 as KGHDR and CDR2 as SFDVKD. This CDR3 has 16 amino acids. Antigen-specific CD4+ T cells were first expanded with viral peptide pools by the ViraFEST assay and only then sequenced. The culture ran for roughly 10 days before CD4+ T cells were isolated. This individual contracted SARS-CoV-2 between March and December 2020, as verified by PCR.

The sequenced sample was CD4+ T cells from PBMCs cultured with a peptide pool, obtained before COVID-19 vaccination. This receptor was identified in a human donor who had a prior SARS-CoV-2 infection. The V gene is TRBV24-1, the J gene TRBJ2-2; weak D call: TRBD2 (8 bases). The CDR3 bases are TGTGCCACCAGTGGTAGCGGGACAGTCTCCACCGGGGAGCTGTTTTTT. Translation: CATSGSGTVSTGELFF.